Listed below are T cell receptor beta chains from one sample, sequenced in a study of cytomegalovirus exposure and HLA in healthy donors. The repertoire was sequenced with immunoSEQ multiplex PCR; TCRdb's copy has only in-frame clones and lacks some. The top ten clones hold about 0.92% of a sample with around 100,000 clones, about 70% of them seen once. Sequencing input: PBMCs. These receptors were collected from a woman in her 30s in good health and CMV-seronegative. CDR3s include the opening cysteine and the closing phenylalanine or tryptophan. The order of the fields is V gene, D gene, J gene, clone size, CDR3 protein, CDR3 DNA. The D gene is left open where the match is weak. For some rows the clone size is stated as once, few or many, or as a class when expanded; others skip it.

V gene: TRBV6-1
D gene: .
J gene: TRBJ1-6
clone size: .
CDR3 protein: CASSEAEGSPLHF
CDR3 DNA: TGTGCCAGCAGTGAAGCGGAGGGTTCACCCCTCCACTTT

V gene: TRBV9
D gene: .
J gene: TRBJ1-2
clone size: .
CDR3 protein: CASRPFGGAHGYTF
CDR3 DNA: TGTGCCAGCCGACCTTTCGGAGGAGCCCATGGCTACACCTTC

V gene: TRBV7-9
D gene: TRBD1
J gene: TRBJ2-1
clone size: .
CDR3 protein: CASSLFGTGYNEQFF
CDR3 DNA: TGTGCCAGCAGCTTATTCGGGACAGGGTACAATGAGCAGTTCTTC

V gene: TRBV6-5
D gene: TRBD1
J gene: TRBJ2-1
clone size: .
CDR3 protein: CASSTDRDPYNEQFF
CDR3 DNA: TGTGCCAGCAGTACGGACAGGGATCCCTACAATGAGCAGTTCTTC

V gene: TRBV30
D gene: .
J gene: TRBJ1-1
clone size: .
CDR3 protein: CAWSANRDTEAFF
CDR3 DNA: TGTGCCTGGAGTGCAAACAGGGACACTGAAGCTTTCTTT

V gene: TRBV7-2
D gene: .
J gene: TRBJ2-1
clone size: few
CDR3 protein: CASSLMTTTYNEQFF
CDR3 DNA: TGTGCCAGCAGCTTGATGACTACTACCTACAATGAGCAGTTCTTC

V gene: TRBV2
D gene: .
J gene: TRBJ1-5
clone size: .
CDR3 protein: CASSELAWDQPQHF
CDR3 DNA: TGTGCCAGCAGTGAATTAGCCTGGGATCAGCCCCAGCATTTT

V gene: TRBV5-1
D gene: TRBD2
J gene: TRBJ2-5
clone size: .
CDR3 protein: CASTPLAGGGETQYF
CDR3 DNA: TGCGCCAGCACCCCCCTAGCGGGAGGCGGGGAGACCCAGTACTTC

V gene: TRBV28
D gene: TRBD1
J gene: TRBJ1-5
clone size: .
CDR3 protein: CASSMGTGAQPQHF
CDR3 DNA: TGTGCCAGCAGTATGGGGACAGGGGCTCAGCCCCAGCATTTT

V gene: TRBV7-6
D gene: TRBD2
J gene: TRBJ2-1
clone size: .
CDR3 protein: CASSLEASGSTNEQFF
CDR3 DNA: TGTGCCAGCAGCTTAGAGGCTAGCGGGAGTACGAATGAGCAGTTCTTC

V gene: TRBV7-9
D gene: TRBD1
J gene: TRBJ1-4
clone size: .
CDR3 protein: CASSPDGRDRGRKSEKLFF
CDR3 DNA: TGTGCCAGCAGCCCCGACGGCCGGGACAGGGGGCGGAAGAGTGAAAAACTGTTTTTT

V gene: TRBV14
D gene: TRBD2
J gene: TRBJ2-1
clone size: .
CDR3 protein: CASSQRENEPQFF
CDR3 DNA: TGTGCCAGCAGCCAGCGGGAGAATGAGCCGCAGTTCTTC

V gene: TRBV4-3
D gene: TRBD2
J gene: TRBJ2-3
clone size: few
CDR3 protein: CASSQEISGGLRTQYF
CDR3 DNA: TGCGCCAGCAGCCAAGAAATCAGCGGGGGACTTAGAACGCAGTATTTT

V gene: TRBV2
D gene: TRBD1
J gene: TRBJ2-7
clone size: .
CDR3 protein: CASSVSSGGYEQYF
CDR3 DNA: TGTGCCAGCAGTGTATCCTCAGGGGGCTACGAGCAGTACTTC

V gene: TRBV25-1
D gene: .
J gene: TRBJ1-5
clone size: .
CDR3 protein: CASSEYEQGNSNQPQHF
CDR3 DNA: TGTGCCAGCAGTGAATATGAGCAGGGGAATAGCAATCAGCCCCAGCATTTT

V gene: TRBV7-9
D gene: .
J gene: TRBJ1-2
clone size: .
CDR3 protein: CASSNRTVLEFF
CDR3 DNA: TGTGCCAGCAGCAACCGGACAGTTTTGGAGTTCTTC

V gene: TRBV29-1
D gene: TRBD1
J gene: TRBJ1-2
clone size: .
CDR3 protein: CSVERGTGSYGYTF
CDR3 DNA: TGCAGCGTTGAAAGAGGGACAGGTTCCTATGGCTACACCTTC

V gene: TRBV7-8
D gene: .
J gene: TRBJ1-1
clone size: .
CDR3 protein: CASSQTGYEAFF
CDR3 DNA: TGTGCCAGCAGTCAAACAGGGTATGAAGCTTTCTTT

V gene: TRBV19
D gene: .
J gene: TRBJ1-1
clone size: few
CDR3 protein: CASSAPFSRNTEAFF
CDR3 DNA: TGTGCCAGTAGTGCTCCGTTCTCTAGGAACACTGAAGCTTTCTTT

V gene: TRBV6-5
D gene: .
J gene: TRBJ1-2
clone size: .
CDR3 protein: CASSSLGRQGSYGYTF
CDR3 DNA: TGTGCCAGCAGTTCACTTGGTAGGCAGGGATCCTATGGCTACACCTTC

V gene: TRBV7-9
D gene: TRBD1
J gene: TRBJ2-5
clone size: .
CDR3 protein: CASILGQGVETQYF
CDR3 DNA: TGTGCCAGCATCCTAGGACAGGGTGTGGAGACCCAGTACTTC

V gene: TRBV15
D gene: .
J gene: TRBJ2-4
clone size: .
CDR3 protein: CATSRADKAKNIQYF
CDR3 DNA: TGTGCCACCAGCAGGGCAGATAAAGCCAAAAACATTCAGTACTTC

V gene: TRBV19
D gene: .
J gene: TRBJ1-2
clone size: .
CDR3 protein: CASSPRTANYGYTF
CDR3 DNA: TGTGCCAGTAGTCCTAGGACAGCTAACTATGGCTACACCTTC

V gene: TRBV7-9
D gene: TRBD1
J gene: TRBJ2-1
clone size: once
CDR3 protein: CASSLMPGTDTYNEQFF
CDR3 DNA: TGTGCCAGCAGCTTAATGCCCGGGACAGATACCTACAATGAGCAGTTCTTC

V gene: TRBV5-8
D gene: .
J gene: TRBJ1-2
clone size: .
CDR3 protein: CASSFGAGKSYGYTF
CDR3 DNA: TGTGCCAGCAGCTTTGGGGCGGGGAAGAGCTATGGCTACACCTTC

V gene: TRBV2
D gene: TRBD1
J gene: TRBJ1-5
clone size: few
CDR3 protein: CASRLGQGWSQPQHF
CDR3 DNA: TGTGCCAGCAGATTGGGACAGGGTTGGAGTCAGCCCCAGCATTTT

V gene: TRBV6-5
D gene: .
J gene: TRBJ1-2
clone size: few
CDR3 protein: CASSWGVFYGYPF
CDR3 DNA: TGTGCCAGCAGTTGGGGGGTCTTCTATGGCTACCCCTTC

V gene: TRBV30
D gene: .
J gene: TRBJ1-3
clone size: .
CDR3 protein: CAWTTTGNTIYF
CDR3 DNA: TGTGCCTGGACCACAACTGGAAACACCATATATTTT

V gene: TRBV9
D gene: .
J gene: TRBJ2-2
clone size: .
CDR3 protein: CASSPLGAANTGELFF
CDR3 DNA: TGTGCCAGCAGCCCGTTGGGGGCAGCGAACACCGGGGAGCTGTTTTTT

V gene: TRBV6-5
D gene: .
J gene: TRBJ2-7
clone size: .
CDR3 protein: CASSYSGGLGYEQYF
CDR3 DNA: TGTGCCAGCAGTTACTCGGGGGGGCTGGGGTACGAGCAGTACTTC

V gene: TRBV6-5
D gene: .
J gene: TRBJ2-7
clone size: .
CDR3 protein: CASSTTKNYEQYF
CDR3 DNA: TGTGCCAGCAGCACAACTAAGAACTACGAGCAGTACTTC

V gene: TRBV6-5
D gene: .
J gene: TRBJ2-3
clone size: few
CDR3 protein: CASRSGATDTQYF
CDR3 DNA: TGTGCCAGCAGGAGCGGAGCCACAGATACGCAGTATTTT

V gene: TRBV29-1
D gene: TRBD1
J gene: TRBJ1-5
clone size: once
CDR3 protein: CSVADRVYQPQHF
CDR3 DNA: TGCAGCGTCGCGGACAGGGTGTATCAGCCCCAGCATTTT

V gene: TRBV6-1
D gene: .
J gene: TRBJ1-1
clone size: .
CDR3 protein: CASSEWGGRRAFF
CDR3 DNA: TGTGCCAGCAGTGAATGGGGGGGGCGGCGAGCTTTCTTT

V gene: TRBV7-8
D gene: TRBD2
J gene: TRBJ2-1
clone size: .
CDR3 protein: CASSLDLAGGTYNEQFF
CDR3 DNA: TGTGCCAGCAGCTTAGATCTAGCGGGGGGAACTTACAATGAGCAGTTCTTC